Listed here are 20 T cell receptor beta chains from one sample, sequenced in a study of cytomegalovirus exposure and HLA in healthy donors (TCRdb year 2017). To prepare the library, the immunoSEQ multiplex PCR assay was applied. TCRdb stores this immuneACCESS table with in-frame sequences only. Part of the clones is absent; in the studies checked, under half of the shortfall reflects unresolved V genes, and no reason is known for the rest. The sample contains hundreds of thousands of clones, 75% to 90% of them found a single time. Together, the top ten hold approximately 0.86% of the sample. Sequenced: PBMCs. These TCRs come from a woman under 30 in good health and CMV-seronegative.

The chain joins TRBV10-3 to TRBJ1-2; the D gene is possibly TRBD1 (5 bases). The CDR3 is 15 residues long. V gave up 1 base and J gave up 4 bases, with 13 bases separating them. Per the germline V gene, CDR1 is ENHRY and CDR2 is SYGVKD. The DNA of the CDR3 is TGTGCCATCAGTGAGTTGACGGGAGGGACCTATGGCTACACCTTC. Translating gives CAISELTGGTYGYTF.

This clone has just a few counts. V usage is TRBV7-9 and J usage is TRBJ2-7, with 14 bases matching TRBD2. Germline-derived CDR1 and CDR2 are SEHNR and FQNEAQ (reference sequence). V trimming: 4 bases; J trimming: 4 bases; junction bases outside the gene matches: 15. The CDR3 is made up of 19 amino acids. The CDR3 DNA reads TGTGCCAGCAGCTCCACCGGGACTAGCGGGAGCTTAATAGAGTACGAGCAGTACTTC. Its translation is CASSSTGTSGSLIEYEQYF.

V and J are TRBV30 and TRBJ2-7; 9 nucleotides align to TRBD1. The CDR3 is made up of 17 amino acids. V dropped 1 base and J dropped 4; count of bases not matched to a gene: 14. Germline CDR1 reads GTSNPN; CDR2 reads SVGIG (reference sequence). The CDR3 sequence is CAWSGGGGQGFSYEQYF. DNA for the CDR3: TGTGCCTGGAGTGGGGGTGGGGGACAGGGCTTTTCTTACGAGCAGTACTTC.

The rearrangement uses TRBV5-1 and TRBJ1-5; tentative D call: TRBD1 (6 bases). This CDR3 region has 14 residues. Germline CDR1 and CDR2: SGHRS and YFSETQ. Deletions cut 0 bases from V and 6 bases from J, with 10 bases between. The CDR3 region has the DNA TGCGCCAGCAGCTTGGGACTACAGGGTCAGCCCCAGCATTTT. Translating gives CASSLGLQGQPQHF.

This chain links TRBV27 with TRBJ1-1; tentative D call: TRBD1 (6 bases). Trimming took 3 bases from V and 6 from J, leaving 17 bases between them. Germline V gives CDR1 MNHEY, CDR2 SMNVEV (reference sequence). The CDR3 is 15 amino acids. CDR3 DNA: TGTGCCAGCAGTTTGGGGGGGCCGTCTTTCCCTGAAGCTTTCTTT. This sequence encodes CASSLGGPSFPEAFF.

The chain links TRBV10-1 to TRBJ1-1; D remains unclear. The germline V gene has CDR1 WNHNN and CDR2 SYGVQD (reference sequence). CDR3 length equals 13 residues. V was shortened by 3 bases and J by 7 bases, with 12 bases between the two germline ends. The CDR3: CASSEMGGIEAFF. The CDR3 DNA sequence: TGCGCCAGCAGTGAAATGGGCGGGATTGAAGCTTTCTTT.

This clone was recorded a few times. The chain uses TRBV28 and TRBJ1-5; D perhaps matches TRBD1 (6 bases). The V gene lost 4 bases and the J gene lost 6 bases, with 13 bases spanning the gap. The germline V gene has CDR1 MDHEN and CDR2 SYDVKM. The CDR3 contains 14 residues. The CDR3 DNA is TGTGCCAGCAGTTGGGGGCAGGGGACTCAGCCCCAGCATTTT. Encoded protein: CASSWGQGTQPQHF. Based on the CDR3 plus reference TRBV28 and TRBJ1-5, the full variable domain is DVKVTQSSRYLVKRTGEKVFLECVQDMDHENMFWYRQDPGLGLRLIYFSYDVKMKEKGDIPEGYSVSREKKERFSLILESASTNQTSMYLCASSWGQGTQPQHFGDGTRLSIL.

CDR3 sequence reads: CASSPTGPMGNTIYF. The CDR3, as DNA: TGTGCCAGCAGCCCGACAGGGCCTATGGGAAACACCATATATTTT. The chain has TRBV4-2 and TRBJ1-3, with 7 bases that match TRBD1. The CDR3 consists of 15 residues. The V and J ends lost 4 bases and 4 bases, in that order; junction bases with no gene match: 7. Germline V gives CDR1 LGHNA, CDR2 YNFKEQ.

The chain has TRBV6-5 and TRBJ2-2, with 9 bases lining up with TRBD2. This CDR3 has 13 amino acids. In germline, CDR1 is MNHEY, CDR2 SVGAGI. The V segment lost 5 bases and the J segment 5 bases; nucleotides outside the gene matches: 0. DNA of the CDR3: TGTGCCAGCAGTACTAGCGGGACCGGGGAGCTGTTTTTT. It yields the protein CASSTSGTGELFF.

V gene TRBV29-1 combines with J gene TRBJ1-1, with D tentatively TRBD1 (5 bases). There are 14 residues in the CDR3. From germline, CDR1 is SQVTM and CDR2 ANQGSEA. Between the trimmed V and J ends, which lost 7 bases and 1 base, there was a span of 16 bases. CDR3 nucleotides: TGCAGCGCCGGCTCTCGGGGGGAGAACACTGAAGCTTTCTTT. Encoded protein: CSAGSRGENTEAFF.

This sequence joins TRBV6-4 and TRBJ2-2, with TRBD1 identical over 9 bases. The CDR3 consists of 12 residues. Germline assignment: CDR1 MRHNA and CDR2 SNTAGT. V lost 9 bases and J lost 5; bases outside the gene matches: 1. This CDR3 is CARGQGTGELFF. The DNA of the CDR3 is TGTGCCAGGGGACAGGGAACCGGGGAGCTGTTTTTT.

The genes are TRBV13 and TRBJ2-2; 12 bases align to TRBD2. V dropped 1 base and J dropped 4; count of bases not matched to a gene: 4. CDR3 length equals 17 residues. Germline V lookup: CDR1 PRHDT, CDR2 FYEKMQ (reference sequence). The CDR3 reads CASSLASGRAGTGELFF. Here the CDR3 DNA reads TGTGCCAGCAGCTTAGCTAGCGGGAGGGCCGGCACCGGGGAGCTGTTTTTT.

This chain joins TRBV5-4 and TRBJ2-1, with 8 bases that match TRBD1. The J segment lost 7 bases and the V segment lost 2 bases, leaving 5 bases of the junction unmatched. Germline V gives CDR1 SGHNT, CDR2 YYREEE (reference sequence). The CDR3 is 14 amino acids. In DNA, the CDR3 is TGTGCCAGCAGCTTCCAGGGGGCGAGGAATGAGCAGTTCTTC. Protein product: CASSFQGARNEQFF.

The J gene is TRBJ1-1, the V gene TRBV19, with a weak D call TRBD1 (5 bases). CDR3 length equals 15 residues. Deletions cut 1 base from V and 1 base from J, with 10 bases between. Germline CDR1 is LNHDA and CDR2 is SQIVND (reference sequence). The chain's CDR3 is CASSIGAGSNTEAFF. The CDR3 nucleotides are TGTGCCAGTAGTATAGGGGCAGGGTCGAACACTGAAGCTTTCTTT.

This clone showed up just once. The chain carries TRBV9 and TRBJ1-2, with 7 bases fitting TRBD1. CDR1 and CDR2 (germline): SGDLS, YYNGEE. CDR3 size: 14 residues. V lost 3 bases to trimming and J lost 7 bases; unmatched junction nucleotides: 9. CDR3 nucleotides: TGTGCCAGCAGCGCGCGGGACAGCTTCATTGGCTACACCTTC. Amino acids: CASSARDSFIGYTF.

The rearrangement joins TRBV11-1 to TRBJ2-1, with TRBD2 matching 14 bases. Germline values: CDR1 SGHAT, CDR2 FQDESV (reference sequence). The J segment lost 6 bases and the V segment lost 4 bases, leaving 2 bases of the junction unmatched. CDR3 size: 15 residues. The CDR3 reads CASSSGTSGGNEQFF. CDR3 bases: TGTGCCAGCAGCTCGGGGACTAGCGGGGGCAATGAGCAGTTCTTC.

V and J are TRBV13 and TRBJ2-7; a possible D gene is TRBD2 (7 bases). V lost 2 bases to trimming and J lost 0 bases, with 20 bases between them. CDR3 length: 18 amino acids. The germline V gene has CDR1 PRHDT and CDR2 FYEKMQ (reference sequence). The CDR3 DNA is TGTGCCAGCAGCTTACCCCTAAAGTACGGGGGGCTCTCCTACGAGCAGTACTTC. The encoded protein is CASSLPLKYGGLSYEQYF.

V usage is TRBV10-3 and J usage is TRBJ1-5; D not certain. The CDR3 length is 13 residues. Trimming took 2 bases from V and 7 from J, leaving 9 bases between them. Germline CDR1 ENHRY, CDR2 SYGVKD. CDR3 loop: CAISETIRQPQHF. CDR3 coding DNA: TGTGCCATCAGTGAGACAATAAGACAGCCCCAGCATTTT.

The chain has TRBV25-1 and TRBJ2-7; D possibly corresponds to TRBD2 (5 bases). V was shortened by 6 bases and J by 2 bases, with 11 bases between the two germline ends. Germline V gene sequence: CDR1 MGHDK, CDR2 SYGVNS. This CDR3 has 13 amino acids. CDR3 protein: CASSPGLAYEQYF. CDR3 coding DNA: TGTGCCAGCAGCCCGGGGTTGGCCTACGAGCAGTACTTC.

For the CDR3, the DNA is TGTGCCAGCAGCTTATATCCTCTAAGGGGGAACACTGAAGCTTTCTTT. Its protein is CASSLYPLRGNTEAFF. The J gene is TRBJ1-1, the V gene TRBV7-6; possible D gene TRBD1, 5 bases. Trimming took 2 bases from V and 1 from J, leaving 14 bases between them. Germline lookup yields CDR1 SGHVS and CDR2 FNYEAQ. The CDR3 sequence is 16 residues long.